This T cell receptor (beta chain) originates from a study of shared clonotypes between healthy human individuals. The CDR3 has 11 residues. V was pared by 3 bases and J by 10 bases, with 7 bases between. CDR1 is MNHEY and CDR2 is SMNVEV in the germline V gene (reference sequence). About this clone: This same CDR3 is encoded by further DNA sequences in the sample.

Positively selected for CCR7, the CD45RO-negative cells used as naive CD8 cells excluded terminally differentiated effector memory CD45RA+ cells. This table comes from immunoSEQ multiplex PCR, and its TCRdb copy is limited to in-frame clones, with some not included. Among more than 550,000 clones listed, about 91% were seen once. This sequence originates from a man between 25 and 39 years old in good health. The chain recombines TRBV27 with TRBJ2-1, with a tentative D call TRBD1 (6 bases). Sequencing was carried out using naive CD8+ T cells sorted from blood. In nucleotides, the CDR3 is TGTGCCAGCAGTTTGGGGACAGAGCAGTTCTTC. It codes for CASSLGTEQFF.